One and the same sample provided the 5 T cell receptor beta chains below, sequenced in a study of neoadjuvant anti-PD-1 for oral cavity cancer. Time point noted: after neoadjuvant nivolumab, at surgical resection. Generated by immunoSEQ multiplex PCR, the TCRdb table keeps only in-frame clones and is missing some. The sample yields about 14,000 clones, roughly 77% seen once. This sample comprised PBMCs, obtained after nivolumab (anti-PD-1) treatment. The receptors stem from a person between 40 and 85 years old with oral cavity squamous cell carcinoma.

In its sample, this clone was seen a few times. This chain links TRBV27 with TRBJ1-4; 7 positions match TRBD1. Looked up from germline, CDR1 is MNHEY and CDR2 is SMNVEV (reference sequence). The CDR3 covers 15 residues. Germline trimming cut 5 bases from V and 5 bases from J; bases unmatched to any gene: 8. In nucleotides, the CDR3 is TGTGCCAGCAGTGCCCAAGGGGGCTTCAATGAAAAACTGTTTTTT. This codes for CASSAQGGFNEKLFF. Full variable domain (rest looked up from reference TRBV27 and TRBJ1-4): EAQVTQNPRYLITVTGKKLTVTCSQNMNHEYMSWYRQDPGLGLRQIYYSMNVEVTDKGDVPEGYKVSRKEKRNFPLILESPSPNQTSLYFCASSAQGGFNEKLFFGSGTQLSVL.

The chain carries TRBV13 and TRBJ2-7, with D tentatively TRBD2 (5 bases). The V and J ends lost 1 base and 1 base respectively, with 8 bases between them. The CDR3 runs 14 residues. From germline, CDR1 is PRHDT and CDR2 FYEKMQ (reference sequence). The CDR3 DNA reads as TGTGCCAGCAGCTTAGTGCGGGTATCCTACGAGCAGTACTTC. Its protein product is CASSLVRVSYEQYF.

This clone was seen only a few times. This chain joins TRBV19 and TRBJ2-2, with TRBD2 as a possible D gene (6 bases). CDR1 is LNHDA and CDR2 is SQIVND in the germline V gene (reference sequence). CDR3 length: 15 residues. The V gene lost 3 bases and the J gene lost 3 bases, with 11 bases spanning the gap. The CDR3 DNA follows: TGTGCCAGTAGTATCGGAGGGAGCTACACCGGGGAGCTGTTTTTT. Its protein is CASSIGGSYTGELFF.

The chain employs TRBV7-9 and TRBJ2-3; no firm D call. Looked up from germline, CDR1 is SEHNR and CDR2 is FQNEAQ (reference sequence). This CDR3 region has 15 residues. The V gene lost 0 bases and the J gene lost 2 bases, with 9 bases spanning the gap. The CDR3 bases are TGTGCCAGCAGCTTAGCTAACCCCGTCACAGATACGCAGTATTTT. It is translated as CASSLANPVTDTQYF. The entire variable domain, with the rest obtained from reference TRBV7-9 and TRBJ2-3, is as follows: DTGVSQNPRHKITKRGQNVTFRCDPISEHNRLYWYRQTLGQGPEFLTYFQNEAQLEKSRLLSDRFSAERPKGSFSTLEIQRTEQGDSAMYLCASSLANPVTDTQYFGPGTRLTVL.

V usage is TRBV28 and J usage is TRBJ1-5, with a possible D match to TRBD1 (5 bases). V lost 4 bases, J lost 5 bases, and 15 bases lay in between. Germline assignment: CDR1 MDHEN and CDR2 SYDVKM. The CDR3 runs to 15 residues. CDR3 residues: CASSSASEGHQPQHF. For the CDR3, the DNA is TGTGCCAGCAGTTCGGCCTCGGAGGGACATCAGCCCCAGCATTTT.